This T cell receptor (beta chain) originates from a study of T-cell reconstitution after alpha-beta-depleted transplantation in children. There are many counts of this clonotype. Preparation of the TCRbeta library involved a method that used unique molecular identifiers. TCRdb itself ran the PCR reads through MiXCR, one entry per CDR3 protein. The sample contains 150,000 to 200,000 distinct CDR3 sequences, approximately 6.8% of which appear only once. This receptor was identified in a human donor who donated a stem cell graft to a child with Wiskott-Aldrich syndrome. This specimen was PBMCs from the stem cell graft donor, taken from the stem cell graft.

CDR3 sequence (DNA): TGTGCCAGCAGCTATAGGACTACCTACGAGCAGTACTTC. Amino acid sequence: CASSYRTTYEQYF. The rearrangement joins TRBV7-9 to TRBJ2-7, with a possible D match to TRBD2 (6 bases). The length of the CDR3 is 13 residues. V shed 4 bases and J shed 2 bases, with 9 bases lying between them. Germline CDR1 and CDR2: SEHNR and FQNEAQ (reference sequence).